This T cell receptor (beta chain) was retrieved from a study of shared clonotypes between healthy human individuals. Sequenced by immunoSEQ multiplex PCR; TCRdb stores in-frame clones only, minus some. The sample includes approximately 1.5 million clones, about 98.5% of them seen just once. The count of this clone is one. The specimen sequenced was naive CD4+ T cells sorted from blood. The subset: CD45RA+ positively selected. The clonotype was recovered from a man aged 25 to 40 in good health.

CDR3 sequence (DNA): TGTGCCAGCAGCCCCACCCCAGATACGCAGTATTTT. Protein: CASSPTPDTQYF. This rearrangement joins TRBV9 to TRBJ2-3; D call uncertain. Germline CDR1 SGDLS, CDR2 YYNGEE. Between the trimmed V and J ends, which lost 4 bases and 4 bases, there was a span of 7 bases. The CDR3 contains 12 residues.